This passage covers 5 T cell receptor beta chains from one sample sequenced in a study of Ad26.COV2.S vaccination and SARS-CoV-2 variants. Libraries were prepared by immunoSEQ multiplex PCR; TCRdb keeps only in-frame clonotypes and omits some of them. The sample consists of roughly 300,000 clones, 88% of them appearing once. Treatment specified: some 20 received Ad26.COV2.S at low or high dose, single or two shots; a few received placebo; per-sample allocation not given. Repertoires come from day 63 after the first vaccine or placebo injection. Sequenced material: peripheral blood, taken in a trial of Ad26.COV2.S vaccine versus placebo. Receptors were obtained from a person aged 18-65 years who received the Ad26.COV2.S COVID-19 vaccine or a placebo.

The CDR3 loop is CASSIGGTATQETQYF. CDR3 DNA sequence: TGTGCCAGTAGTATAGGTGGGACAGCGACCCAAGAGACCCAGTACTTC. This rearrangement joins TRBV19 to TRBJ2-5, with TRBD1 matching over 7 bases. This CDR3 has 16 amino acids. Germline V gene data show CDR1 as LNHDA and CDR2 as SQIVND (reference sequence). The ends lost 1 base at V and 1 base at J; junction bases unmatched: 6.

The chain carries TRBV7-3 and TRBJ1-2; no clear D gene. Trimming pared 1 base from V and 10 bases from J, leaving 10 bases between. This CDR3 contains 12 residues. Germline V gives CDR1 SGHTA, CDR2 FQGTGA. CDR3 loop: CASSLMGRDYTF. The CDR3 DNA sequence: TGTGCCAGCAGCTTAATGGGGAGGGACTACACCTTC. Full variable domain (remainder filled in from reference TRBV7-3 and TRBJ1-2): GAGVSQTPSNKVTEKGKYVELRCDPISGHTALYWYRQSLGQGPEFLIYFQGTGAADDSGLPNDRFFAVRPEGSVSTLKIQRTERGDSAVYLCASSLMGRDYTFGSGTRLTVV.

CDR3 in amino acids: CASLAGYEQYF. The CDR3 DNA reads TGTGCCAGCTTAGCGGGGTACGAGCAGTACTTC. The chain has TRBV6-5 and TRBJ2-7; 8 nucleotides match TRBD2. V lost 8 bases and J lost 4; bases outside the gene matches: 1. The CDR3 contains 11 residues. The germline gives CDR1 MNHEY, CDR2 SVGAGI.

This chain connects TRBV28 to TRBJ2-1; 11 nucleotides match TRBD1. The V segment lost 11 bases and the J segment 6 bases; nucleotides outside the gene matches: 15. This CDR3 is 16 amino acids long. The germline CDR1 and CDR2 sequences are MDHEN and SYDVKM. The CDR3 bases are TGTGCCGGTGGGACAGGGGGTAGCGGGATCCCCAATGAGCAGTTCTTC. Encoded protein: CAGGTGGSGIPNEQFF. Full variable domain (rest looked up from reference TRBV28 and TRBJ2-1): DVKVTQSSRYLVKRTGEKVFLECVQDMDHENMFWYRQDPGLGLRLIYFSYDVKMKEKGDIPEGYSVSREKKERFSLILESASTNQTSMYLCAGGTGGSGIPNEQFFGPGTRLTVL.

V usage is TRBV30 and J usage is TRBJ1-5; maybe TRBD1 (5 bases). This CDR3 region has 14 residues. V was pared by 5 bases and J by 5 bases, with 16 bases between. The germline V gene encodes CDR1 GTSNPN and CDR2 SVGIG (reference sequence). CDR3 bases: TGTGCCTGGGGGGCCTCTTGGGTCTATCAGCCCCAGCATTTT. Its translation is CAWGASWVYQPQHF.